These T cell receptor beta chains were read from a single sample in a study of long-term antiretroviral therapy in people with HIV. Using immunoSEQ multiplex PCR, the repertoire was profiled, and TCRdb retains in-frame clones only, with some absent. This table holds approximately 7,900 clones, approximately 80% found once. The sample consisted of unsorted PBMCs, taken 0.1 years after starting antiretroviral therapy. Receptors were obtained from a man aged 35 to 55 with HIV. Both conserved end residues are part of each CDR3. The order of the fields is J gene, CDR3 length, clone size, D gene, V gene, CDR3 protein, CDR3 DNA. A D gene is named only where the DNA matches it firmly. Only some rows state a clone size, as once, few, many or a class for expanded clones.

>TRBJ2-1|12|NA|TRBD2|TRBV7-9
CASSPGGNEQFF
TGTGCCAGCAGCCCGGGGGGTAATGAGCAGTTCTTC
>TRBJ2-2|14|NA|NA|TRBV7-6
CASSLGGGAGELFF
TGTGCCAGCAGCTTAGGCGGCGGCGCCGGGGAGCTGTTTTTT
>TRBJ1-1|18|NA|NA|TRBV7-3
CASSLTGNHQGPNTEAFF
TGTGCCAGCAGCTTAACAGGGAATCATCAGGGACCGAACACTGAAGCTTTCTTT
>TRBJ1-6|14|NA|NA|TRBV5-4
CASSPRGGASPLHF
TGTGCCAGCAGCCCGAGGGGGGGGGCTTCACCCCTCCACTTT
>TRBJ2-7|17|NA|NA|TRBV11-2
CASSLDERPQGLDEQYF
TGTGCCAGCAGCTTAGATGAAAGGCCCCAGGGGCTGGACGAGCAGTACTTC
>TRBJ2-7|15|once|TRBD1|TRBV7-9
CASSPPDRGLYEQYF
TGTGCCAGCAGCCCCCCGGACAGGGGTTTATACGAGCAGTACTTC
>TRBJ2-7|16|NA|TRBD2|TRBV13
CASSSGTSHYPYEQYF
TGTGCCAGCAGCTCCGGGACTAGCCATTACCCCTACGAGCAGTACTTC
>TRBJ2-6|16|once|NA|TRBV18
CASSPSESSGANVLTF
TGTGCCAGCTCACCGAGTGAGAGCTCTGGGGCCAACGTCCTGACTTTC
>TRBJ2-7|13|NA|TRBD2|TRBV6-6
CATYSGGNYEQYF
TGTGCCACCTATAGCGGGGGAAACTACGAGCAGTACTTC
>TRBJ2-7|15|once|NA|TRBV7-9
CASRGMGYTAYEQYF
TGTGCCAGCAGGGGGATGGGATACACCGCCTACGAGCAGTACTTC
>TRBJ1-2|14|NA|TRBD1|TRBV4-2
CASSQVGGGNGYTF
TGTGCCAGCAGCCAAGTCGGAGGGGGCAATGGCTACACCTTC
>TRBJ2-3|15|once|TRBD2|TRBV7-3
CASSFRTSGTDTQYF
TGTGCCAGCAGCTTTAGGACTAGCGGCACAGATACGCAGTATTTT
>TRBJ1-5|15|NA|NA|TRBV7-9
CASSPPGQGFQPQHF
TGTGCCAGCAGCCCGCCGGGGCAGGGTTTCCAGCCCCAGCATTTT
>TRBJ2-5|16|NA|NA|TRBV19
CASSIPGDKYQETQYF
TGTGCCAGTAGTATACCCGGTGACAAGTACCAAGAGACCCAGTACTTC
>TRBJ2-7|14|few|TRBD1|TRBV7-9
CASSTGQVYYEQYF
TGTGCCAGCAGCACGGGACAGGTCTACTACGAGCAGTACTTC
>TRBJ1-2|15|NA|TRBD1|TRBV27
CASSSSPRTGTGYTF
TGTGCCAGCAGTTCATCCCCCCGGACAGGGACTGGCTACACCTTC
>TRBJ2-3|14|NA|TRBD2|TRBV10-1
CASGKSGGTDTQYF
TGCGCCAGCGGCAAGTCGGGGGGGACAGATACGCAGTATTTT
>TRBJ1-2|16|NA|TRBD1|TRBV19
CASSHTAGTGNYGYTF
TGTGCCAGTAGCCATACTGCTGGGACAGGGAACTATGGCTACACCTTC
>TRBJ2-3|18|NA|TRBD2|TRBV29-1
CSAKGASGGATSTDTQYF
TGCAGCGCTAAAGGGGCTAGCGGGGGGGCGACTAGCACAGATACGCAGTATTTT
>TRBJ1-1|15|NA|TRBD1|TRBV2
CASRPIQGTNTEAFF
TGTGCCAGCAGGCCCATACAGGGGACGAACACTGAAGCTTTCTTT
>TRBJ1-4|16|NA|NA|TRBV7-6
CASSTRLDATNEKLFF
TGTGCCAGCAGCACTCGACTGGATGCAACTAATGAAAAACTGTTTTTT
>TRBJ2-3|14|NA|TRBD2|TRBV19
CASRSSGGATTQYF
TGTGCCAGTAGGAGTAGCGGGGGGGCCACTACGCAGTATTTT
>TRBJ1-3|16|NA|TRBD1|TRBV5-6
CASSSTGGRSGNTIYF
TGTGCCAGCAGCTCGACAGGGGGCCGCTCTGGAAACACCATATATTTT
>TRBJ1-5|13|NA|NA|TRBV27
CASSRGPPTPQHF
TGTGCCAGCAGTCGAGGTCCTCCGACGCCCCAGCATTTT
>TRBJ2-7|16|NA|NA|TRBV5-1
CASSLDLGSSSYEQYF
TGCGCCAGCAGCTTGGATCTGGGCTCCTCCTCCTACGAGCAGTACTTC
>TRBJ2-2|16|NA|TRBD2|TRBV5-1
CASSRVAGGNTGELFF
TGCGCCAGCAGCCGCGTAGCGGGGGGGAACACCGGGGAGCTGTTTTTT
>TRBJ2-3|17|NA|TRBD2|TRBV9
CASSVGIAGSLTDTQYF
TGTGCCAGCAGCGTAGGGATAGCGGGGTCCCTCACAGATACGCAGTATTTT
>TRBJ2-3|13|NA|NA|TRBV4-3
CASSQGVRDTQYF
TGCGCCAGCAGCCAAGGAGTCCGGGATACGCAGTATTTT
>TRBJ1-3|15|NA|NA|TRBV11-2
CASSPDGDSGNTIYF
TGTGCCAGCAGCCCCGACGGCGACTCTGGAAACACCATATATTTT
>TRBJ1-6|22|NA|TRBD1|TRBV10-1
CASSESLRLDRVKGTYNSPLHF
TGCGCCAGCAGTGAGTCTTTACGTCTGGACAGGGTTAAGGGGACCTATAATTCACCCCTCCACTTT
>TRBJ1-2|14|few|NA|TRBV6-1
CASTPQVRDYGYTF
TGTGCCAGCACCCCACAGGTGAGGGACTATGGCTACACCTTC
>TRBJ1-1|15|NA|TRBD1|TRBV5-4
CASSSPTGVNTEAFF
TGTGCCAGCAGCTCTCCGACAGGGGTGAACACTGAAGCTTTCTTT